The TCR beta chain described here comes from a study of cytomegalovirus exposure and HLA in healthy donors. Findings of the study overall: CMV serostatus was the sole immune exposure data available. Donors were assumed by presence/absence analyses to have roughly uniform sequencing depth.

V was trimmed by 10 bases and J by 4 bases, leaving 13 bases between them. This CDR3 is built from 12 residues. Germline V gene lookup returns CDR1 MNHEY and CDR2 SMNVEV (reference sequence). Amplification used 60 Vbeta primers and 13 Jbeta primers. Method: immunoSEQ multiplex PCR; TCRdb's copy keeps in-frame clones and lacks some. The sample shows about 120,000 clones, approximately 66% of them seen only once. This clone was counted once. The antigen is undetermined. This receptor was identified in a woman in her forties in good health and CMV-seropositive. Sequenced input: PBMCs. This chain uses TRBV27 with TRBJ1-2; tentative D call: TRBD1 (6 bases). The CDR3 DNA follows: TGTGCCACGAGGACAGAGTCCTATGGCTACACCTTC. This gives the protein CATRTESYGYTF.